Below are 17 T cell receptor beta chains sequenced from a single sample in a study of control samples from healthy donors and cancer patients. The assay was immunoSEQ multiplex PCR, and TCRdb's table has in-frame clones only and misses some. Counted here are 40,000 to 60,000 clones, around 86% occurring once; the ten biggest clones make up about 2.7%. The sample comprised PBMCs. Source of these receptors: a woman between 45 and 65 years old with lung cancer.

This chain connects TRBV7-8 to TRBJ1-5; no definite D call. CDR3 length: 13 residues. From germline, CDR1 is SGHVS and CDR2 FQNEAQ. V lost 0 bases and J 6 bases, leaving 6 bases between the germline ends. For the CDR3, the DNA is TGTGCCAGCAGCTTAGCGTCTAGTCAGCCCCAGCATTTT. Amino acids: CASSLASSQPQHF.

V gene TRBV6-2 or TRBV6-3 combines with J gene TRBJ2-1; D is perhaps TRBD1 (6 bases). Germline V gene data show CDR1 as MNHEY and CDR2 as SVGEGT. This CDR3 has 14 amino acids. V was pared by 2 bases and J by 8 bases, with 13 bases between. CDR3 loop: CASSYTEQGDEQFF. The CDR3 nucleotides are TGTGCCAGCAGTTACACCGAACAGGGAGATGAGCAGTTCTTC.

The J gene is TRBJ2-6, the V gene TRBV27; TRBD2 might be the D (5 bases). Trimming shortened V by 0 bases and J by 8 bases, and 8 bases separated the two germline ends. The CDR3 length is 14 residues. Germline lookup yields CDR1 MNHEY and CDR2 SMNVEV (reference sequence). In nucleotides, the CDR3 is TGTGCCAGCAGTTTATCGTCGGGGACCAACGTCCTGACTTTC. Protein sequence: CASSLSSGTNVLTF.

The rearrangement links TRBV6-4 to TRBJ2-1, with TRBD1 matching over 7 bases. CDR3 length: 15 residues. The J segment lost 6 bases and the V segment lost 5 bases, leaving 10 bases of the junction unmatched. The germline gives CDR1 MRHNA, CDR2 SNTAGT. DNA of the CDR3: TGTGCCAGCAGTCCCCTCACAGGGGCGATCAATGAGCAGTTCTTC. This encodes CASSPLTGAINEQFF.

The V call is TRBV19, the J call TRBJ2-3, with a tentative D call TRBD2 (6 bases). The V end lost 2 bases, the J end lost 2 bases, and 17 bases lay between the germline ends. The CDR3 spans 17 residues. Germline V CDR1 and CDR2: LNHDA, SQIVND (reference sequence). The chain's CDR3 is CASSISSSGGTTDTQYF. The CDR3 nucleotides read TGTGCCAGTAGTATAAGTAGCAGTGGGGGGACCACAGATACGCAGTATTTT.

This sequence joins TRBV30 and TRBJ1-2, with D tentatively TRBD1 (6 bases). Trimming shortened V by 0 bases and J by 4 bases, and 15 bases separated the two germline ends. The CDR3 contains 15 residues. Germline CDR1 GTSNPN, CDR2 SVGIG (reference sequence). DNA for the CDR3: TGTGCCTGGAGTGTTATACACGGAGGGGGCTATGGCTACACCTTC. Translated, it gives CAWSVIHGGGYGYTF.

The chain links TRBV6-1 to TRBJ1-2, with 9 positions matching TRBD1. This CDR3 has 16 amino acids. CDR1 and CDR2 (germline): MNHNS, SASEGT. Germline trimming cut 1 base from V and 8 bases from J; bases unmatched to any gene: 11. The CDR3: CASSEVLRGTGKGYTF. The CDR3 DNA is TGTGCCAGCAGTGAAGTACTGAGGGGGACAGGGAAAGGCTACACCTTC.

This clone was recorded once. The V and J genes are TRBV27 and TRBJ1-1; TRBD1 agrees at 9 bases. This CDR3 spans 15 amino acids. V trimming: 0 bases; J trimming: 3 bases; junction bases outside the gene matches: 2. Germline V gene sequence: CDR1 MNHEY, CDR2 SMNVEV (reference sequence). The CDR3 here is CASSLSWTGDTEAFF. In nucleotides, the CDR3 is TGTGCCAGCAGTTTATCGTGGACAGGGGACACTGAAGCTTTCTTT.

V and J are TRBV2 and TRBJ1-1; 8 nucleotides agree with TRBD1. Germline CDR1 and CDR2: SNHLY and FYNNEI. There are 14 residues in the CDR3. The J segment lost 0 bases and the V segment lost 5 bases, leaving 2 bases of the junction unmatched. CDR3 coding DNA: TGTGCCAGCAGTTGGGGACAGGTGAACACTGAAGCTTTCTTT. This encodes CASSWGQVNTEAFF. The entire variable domain, with the rest obtained from reference TRBV2 and TRBJ1-1, is as follows: EPEVTQTPSHQVTQMGQEVILRCVPISNHLYFYWYRQILGQKVEFLVSFYNNEISEKSEIFDDQFSVERPDGSNFTLKIRSTKLEDSAMYFCASSWGQVNTEAFFGQGTRLTVV.

In DNA form, the CDR3 reads TGTGCCAGTAGTGACGTTGGGACTTTGATTCCCAATGAGCAGTTCTTC. It codes for CASSDVGTLIPNEQFF. The J gene is TRBJ2-1, the V gene TRBV19, with D possibly matching TRBD2 (6 bases). The CDR3 length is 16 residues. Germline assignment: CDR1 LNHDA and CDR2 SQIVND (reference sequence). Between the trimmed V and J ends, which lost 5 bases and 6 bases, there was a span of 20 bases.

V is TRBV7-2 and J is TRBJ1-6; 8 bases fit TRBD1. The CDR3 spans 17 residues. The germline CDR1 and CDR2 sequences are SGHTA and FQGNSA. V lost 2 bases and J lost 9; bases outside the gene matches: 12. The CDR3 here is CASSLYSAGGESSPLHF. CDR3 in DNA: TGTGCCAGCAGCTTATACAGTGCAGGGGGCGAGAGTTCACCCCTCCACTTT.

V and J are TRBV19 and TRBJ2-7; D might be TRBD1 or TRBD2, each matching 6 bases. With 4 bases removed from V and 4 bases from J, the gap between germline ends came to 14 bases. Germline lookup yields CDR1 LNHDA and CDR2 SQIVND (reference sequence). The CDR3 has 14 amino acids. CDR3 in amino acids: CASSTQTGGYEQYF. As DNA, the CDR3 is TGTGCCAGTAGTACACAGACAGGAGGGTACGAGCAGTACTTC.

V gene TRBV7-8 combines with J gene TRBJ1-5, with no clear D. This CDR3 spans 13 amino acids. V lost 2 bases and J lost 6, with 8 bases in between. The germline CDR1 and CDR2 sequences are SGHVS and FQNEAQ. The CDR3 DNA sequence: TGTGCCAGCAGCTTATATTCAAGTCAGCCCCAGCATTTT. Amino acid sequence: CASSLYSSQPQHF.

This clone was observed a few times. V is TRBV7-2 and J is TRBJ1-1, with D uncertain. The CDR3 has 13 amino acids. V lost 5 bases and J lost 0, with 7 bases in between. Germline lookup yields CDR1 SGHTA and CDR2 FQGNSA. CDR3 residues: CASSRNMNTEAFF. CDR3 nucleotides: TGTGCCAGCAGCCGGAACATGAACACTGAAGCTTTCTTT.

The chain links TRBV6-1 to TRBJ1-1; D is unclear. This CDR3 contains 10 residues. V lost 2 bases and J 10 bases, leaving 5 bases between the germline ends. Germline-derived CDR1 and CDR2 are MNHNS and SASEGT. The CDR3 reads CASSEYTAFF. CDR3 DNA sequence: TGTGCCAGCAGTGAATACACAGCTTTCTTT.

The chain couples TRBV6-5 to TRBJ1-4; weak D call: TRBD1 (6 bases). Germline V gene lookup returns CDR1 MNHEY and CDR2 SVGAGI. This CDR3 spans 15 amino acids. V shed 6 bases and J shed 8 bases, with 19 bases lying between them. The CDR3 sequence: CASRPRRGAREKLFF. The CDR3 DNA sequence: TGTGCCAGCAGGCCCAGACGGGGGGCGCGGGAAAAACTGTTTTTT.

The rearrangement joins TRBV12-3 or TRBV12-4 to TRBJ2-7, with a weak D call TRBD2 (5 bases). The CDR3 is made up of 13 amino acids. V was shortened by 6 bases and J by 3 bases, with 12 bases between the two germline ends. The CDR3: CASSRVGGYEQYF. The CDR3 coding sequence is TGTGCCAGCAGCCGCGTAGGAGGCTACGAGCAGTACTTC.